The following is a T cell receptor beta chain sequence with its context. Its antigen is currently unknown. This sample was taken from a study of neurological immune-mediated disorders. Time point given: longitudinal time-point 3. The CDR3 is 15 residues long. J was trimmed by 4 bases and V by 1 base; bases with no gene match: 6. Germline loops: CDR1 DFQATT, CDR2 SNEGSKA (reference sequence). Regarding the study as a whole: HTLV-1-associated myelopathy had the most TCR clonal expansion, and multiple sclerosis had the least, less than healthy controls.

The cDNA was generated through 5'RACE incorporating 10-nucleotide random UMIs. Every sequencing run produced over 180 million TCR-beta sequences, and the sequences from any one run covered 15-18 subjects. TCRdb called the 5' RACE reads again in MiXCR, with one record for every CDR3 protein. The repertoire holds about 99,000 distinct CDR3 sequences, with 9.5% to 14% as singletons. The receptor was isolated from a female donor with HTLV-1-associated myelopathy (HAM/TSP). The chain combines TRBV20-1 with TRBJ2-2; 7 nucleotides match TRBD2. The sequencing sample was made of PBMCs. The CDR3 region is CSARVAGVATGELFF. CDR3 bases: TGCAGTGCTAGAGTCGCGGGGGTCGCCACCGGGGAGCTGTTTTTT.